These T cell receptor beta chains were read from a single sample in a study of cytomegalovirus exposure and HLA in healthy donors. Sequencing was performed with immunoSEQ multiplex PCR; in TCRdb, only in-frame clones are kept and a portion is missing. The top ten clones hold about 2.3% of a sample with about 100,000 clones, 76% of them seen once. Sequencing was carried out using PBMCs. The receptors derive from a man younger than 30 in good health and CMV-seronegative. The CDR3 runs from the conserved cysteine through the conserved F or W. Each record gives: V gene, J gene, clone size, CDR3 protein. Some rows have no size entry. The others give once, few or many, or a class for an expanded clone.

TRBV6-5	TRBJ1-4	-	CASSSRQGWEKLFF
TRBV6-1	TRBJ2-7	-	CASSRDRGSLEQYF
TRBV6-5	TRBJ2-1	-	CASSYLSGMGEQFF
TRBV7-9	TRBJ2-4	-	CASSALAGTAPVSKNIQYF
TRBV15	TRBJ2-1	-	CATRTAERGEQFF
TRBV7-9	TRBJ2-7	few	CASRRQGSSYEQYF
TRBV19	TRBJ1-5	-	CASTGTGYNQPQHF
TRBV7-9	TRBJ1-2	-	CASSFGRGDGYPF
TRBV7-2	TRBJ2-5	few	CASSLGLGGAGETQYF
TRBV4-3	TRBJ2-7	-	CASSQDRVGYEQYF
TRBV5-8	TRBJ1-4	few	CASSHGQGLNEKLFF
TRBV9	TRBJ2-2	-	CASSGGYTGELFF
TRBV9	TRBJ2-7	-	CASSAGNSNSYEQYF
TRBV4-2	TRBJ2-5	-	CASSQGGGQGGQETQYF
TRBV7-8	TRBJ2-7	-	CASSLSGSYEQYF
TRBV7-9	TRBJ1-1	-	CASSPPQGGVVAEAFF
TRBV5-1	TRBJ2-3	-	CASSRRPTGSTDTQYF
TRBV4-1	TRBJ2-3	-	CASSQDWASGGSDTQYF
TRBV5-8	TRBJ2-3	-	CASSPGLLVTDTQYF
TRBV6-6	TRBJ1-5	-	CASPWPQHF
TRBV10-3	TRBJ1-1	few	CAIRSLNTEAFF
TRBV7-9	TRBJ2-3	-	CASRPSGGRSTDTQYF
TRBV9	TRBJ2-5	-	CASSVDIRRETQYF
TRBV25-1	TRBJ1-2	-	CASSGGVGGYTF
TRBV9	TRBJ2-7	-	CASSATGINEQYF
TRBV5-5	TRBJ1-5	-	CASSLIDSSNQPQHF
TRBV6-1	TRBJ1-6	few	CASSETPGRVYSPLHF
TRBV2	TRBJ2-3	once	CASRAYRSGGLADTQYF
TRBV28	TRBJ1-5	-	CASRAGDGFGNQPQHF
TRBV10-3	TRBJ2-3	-	CAINEQGARRTDTQYF
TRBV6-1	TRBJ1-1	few	CASSTAEVGSTEAFF
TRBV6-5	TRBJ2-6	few	CASSIQGAGANVLTF
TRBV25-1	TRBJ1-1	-	CASSASWGNTEAFF
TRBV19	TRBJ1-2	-	CASSTSILQNYGYTF
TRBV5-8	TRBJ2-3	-	CASSLVIRSGDTQYF
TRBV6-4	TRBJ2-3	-	CASSAGQSTDTQYF
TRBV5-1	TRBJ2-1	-	CASSQTGLAVNEQFF
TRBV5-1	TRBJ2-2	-	CASSAAGRSTGELFF
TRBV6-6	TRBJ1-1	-	CASSRLTVEAFF
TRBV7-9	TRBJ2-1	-	CASSLGSIGLAGGYNEQFF
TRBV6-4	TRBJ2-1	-	CASSDSSGAGNEQFF
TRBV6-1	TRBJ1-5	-	CASRGGPNQPQHF